This paragraph covers one TCR beta chain sequence. Its target is unknown. A much larger clonotype is one base distant, so this may be a read error. V was shortened by 0 bases and J by 7 bases, with 15 bases between the two germline ends. Germline V gene lookup returns CDR1 SGHVS and CDR2 FQNEAQ. There are 15 residues in the CDR3. This specimen comes from a study of Graves' ophthalmopathy and Graves' hyperthyroidism. The authors amplified TCR beta CDR3 regions from RNA transcripts. A first-round RT-PCR used HTBI primers, followed by a second-round multiplex PCR. TCRdb re-called the multiplex PCR reads through MiXCR, storing one row per CDR3 protein. In the table there are about 400,000 distinct CDR3 sequences, around 17% of which are singletons. Study results and limitations: Progression of ophthalmopathy was predicted by the model with around 68% sensitivity and just over 72% specificity. The authors also found most expanded thyroid clonotypes above 0.001 frequency in blood.

Diagnoses were established from clinical symptoms, serum thyroxine, TRAb, thyroid ultrasound and orbital computed tomography. What supplied the PBMCs was about 9.1 ml of fresh peripheral blood. The sequenced sample was peripheral blood. This rearrangement joins TRBV7-8 to TRBJ2-5; D is unresolved. The clonotype was recovered from a young woman with Graves' ophthalmopathy. The CDR3 spells CASSLAGEKKGTQYF. The CDR3 DNA is TGTGCCAGCAGCTTAGCTGGGGAAAAAAAAGGGACCCAGTACTTC.